The 8 T cell receptor beta chains listed next were all sequenced from one sample in a study of T-cell memory formation after mild COVID-19. MiXCR, applied by TCRdb to the 5' RACE reads, yields one record per CDR3 protein. This sample has around 200,000 distinct CDR3 sequences, with roughly 17% found just once. The sequenced sample was PBMCs or a T cell subset sorted from them (not recorded which). The receptors derive from an adult woman who had mild COVID-19 (a few samples of this study predate the infection). Cell type and time point are not known.

This clonotype was detected a few times. The V gene is TRBV28, the J gene TRBJ2-7; TRBD1 matches at 7 bases. Germline loops: CDR1 MDHEN, CDR2 SYDVKM. With 3 bases clipped from V and 3 bases from J, the junction kept 2 bases outside the gene matches. The CDR3 is 13 residues long. CDR3 loop: CASSFYRGYEQYF. In nucleotides, the CDR3 is TGTGCCAGCAGTTTTTACAGGGGCTACGAGCAGTACTTC. The whole variable domain, filled in from reference TRBV28 and TRBJ2-7, reads DVKVTQSSRYLVKRTGEKVFLECVQDMDHENMFWYRQDPGLGLRLIYFSYDVKMKEKGDIPEGYSVSREKKERFSLILESASTNQTSMYLCASSFYRGYEQYFGPGTRLTVT.

This clonotype was counted many times. The chain is built from TRBV7-2 and TRBJ2-1; TRBD2 might be the D (6 bases). The CDR3 length is 16 residues. Germline CDR1 and CDR2: SGHTA and FQGNSA. V was shortened by 1 base and J by 0 bases, with 10 bases between the two germline ends. The CDR3 loop is CASSLEGGISYNEQFF. In DNA form, the CDR3 reads TGTGCCAGCAGCTTAGAAGGCGGGATCTCCTACAATGAGCAGTTCTTC.

A few counts support this clonotype. The chain employs TRBV7-9 and TRBJ2-5, with D uncertain. Trimming took off 10 bases at V and 5 bases at J, with 11 bases between the two ends. Germline assignment: CDR1 SEHNR and CDR2 FQNEAQ (reference sequence). This CDR3 comprises 11 residues. Written as DNA, the CDR3 is TGTGCCACCAGGTCATTGGAGACCCAGTACTTC. It is translated as CATRSLETQYF.

V and J are TRBV9 and TRBJ2-1, with D possibly matching TRBD2 (5 bases). Germline V lookup: CDR1 SGDLS, CDR2 YYNGEE. V was trimmed by 0 bases and J by 1 base, leaving 5 bases between them. The length of the CDR3 is 14 residues. The CDR3 region is CASSVGLSYNEQFF. CDR3 sequence (DNA): TGTGCCAGCAGCGTAGGACTATCCTACAATGAGCAGTTCTTC.

This clonotype was counted between two and nine times. V is TRBV12-3 or TRBV12-4 and J is TRBJ2-1, with D tentatively TRBD2 (5 bases). CDR3 size: 14 residues. With 6 bases removed from V and 9 bases from J, the gap between germline ends came to 18 bases. The CDR3 reads CASSRNGLVSEQFF. The CDR3 nucleotides are TGTGCCAGCAGCCGGAACGGACTTGTTAGTGAGCAGTTCTTC.

This clonotype was counted only a few times. The chain recombines TRBV20-1 with TRBJ2-7; a possible D gene is TRBD1 (6 bases). The germline V and J ends were trimmed by 4 bases and 7 bases, with 14 bases remaining between them. Germline V lookup: CDR1 DFQATT, CDR2 SNEGSKA (reference sequence). This CDR3 region has 12 residues. CDR3 DNA sequence: TGCAGTGCTAAGACAGGCCCAGGGGAGCAGTACTTC. Translation: CSAKTGPGEQYF.

The chain recombines TRBV7-2 with TRBJ2-7, with 8 bases identical to TRBD2. The CDR3 spans 15 residues. Unmatched junction bases numbered 11, after V lost 7 bases and J lost 3 bases. Germline loops: CDR1 SGHTA, CDR2 FQGNSA. CDR3 nucleotides: TGTGCCAGCACCCCAGGCGGGCTAGCGGGCTACGAGCAGTACTTC. Translation: CASTPGGLAGYEQYF.

The chain couples TRBV2 to TRBJ1-2; perhaps TRBD1 as D (6 bases). CDR3 length: 14 residues. Germline V gives CDR1 SNHLY, CDR2 FYNNEI. Trimming cost V 6 bases and J 4 bases, with 15 bases left between them. The CDR3 nucleotides are TGTGCCAGCAGGAACAGGGCATCTGGCTATGGCTACACCTTC. This sequence encodes CASRNRASGYGYTF.